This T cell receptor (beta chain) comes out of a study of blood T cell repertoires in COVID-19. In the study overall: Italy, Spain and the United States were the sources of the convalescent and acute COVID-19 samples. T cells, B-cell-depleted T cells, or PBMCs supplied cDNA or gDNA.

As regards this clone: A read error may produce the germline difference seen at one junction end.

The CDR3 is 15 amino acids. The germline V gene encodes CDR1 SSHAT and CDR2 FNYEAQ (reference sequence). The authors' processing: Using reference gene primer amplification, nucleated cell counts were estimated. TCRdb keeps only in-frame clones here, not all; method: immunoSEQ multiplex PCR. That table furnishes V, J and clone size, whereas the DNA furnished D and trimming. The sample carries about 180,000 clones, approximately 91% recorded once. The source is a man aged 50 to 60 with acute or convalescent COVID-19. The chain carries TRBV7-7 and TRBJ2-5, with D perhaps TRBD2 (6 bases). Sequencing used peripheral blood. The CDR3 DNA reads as TGTGCTAGCAGCCTACGCCCGGGACTGAGGGAGACCCAGTACTTC. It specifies CASSLRPGLRETQYF.